The 29 T cell receptor beta chains below come from one sample, sequenced in a study of CD8 T cells in ankylosing spondylitis. TCRdb itself ran the 5' RACE reads through MiXCR, one entry per CDR3 protein. The sample records fewer than 750,000 distinct CDR3 sequences, around 19% being singletons. Findings of the study overall: It appeared that ankylosing spondylitis blood was characterized by a TCR beta motif of several highly homologous variants.

These receptors have no known antigen. Sequencing was performed on blood, either unsorted or a sorted T cell fraction (not recorded which). Every receptor here comes from a male donor with ankylosing spondylitis.

V and J are TRBV2 and TRBJ1-3; no firm D call. V lost 6 bases to trimming and J lost 4 bases, with 10 bases between them. This CDR3 spans 13 amino acids. Germline V lookup: CDR1 SNHLY, CDR2 FYNNEI. The CDR3 DNA sequence: TGTGCCAGCAGGGGCCATGTCGGAAACACCATATATTTT. Protein product: CASRGHVGNTIYF.

The chain is built from TRBV10-1 and TRBJ2-2; D gene uncertain. The CDR3 consists of 12 residues. Germline CDR1 WNHNN, CDR2 SYGVQD (reference sequence). The V gene lost 6 bases and the J gene lost 5 bases, with 7 bases spanning the gap. The CDR3 protein is CASRSETGELFF. The CDR3 DNA follows: TGCGCCAGCAGATCGGAGACCGGGGAGCTGTTTTTT.

The chain is built from TRBV6-1 and TRBJ1-1; unclear D gene. The CDR3 extends over 14 amino acids. Germline lookup yields CDR1 MNHNS and CDR2 SASEGT. Trimming cost V 1 base and J 1 base, with 7 bases left between them. CDR3 sequence (DNA): TGTGCCAGCAGTGAAGGGACGGGGAACACTGAAGCTTTCTTT. This sequence encodes CASSEGTGNTEAFF.

This clonotype was found once. J is TRBJ2-3 and V is TRBV6-5; D might be TRBD2 (5 bases). The germline V and J ends were trimmed by 2 bases and 1 base, with 10 bases remaining between them. From germline, CDR1 is MNHEY and CDR2 SVGAGI. The CDR3 contains 15 residues. CDR3 residues: CASSYEAAGTDTQYF. As DNA, the CDR3 is TGTGCCAGCAGTTACGAAGCGGCGGGCACAGATACGCAGTATTTT.

The sample holds a few counts of this clonotype. The CDR3 reads CASSEQPLAGEQFF. CDR3 DNA sequence: TGTGCCAGCAGCGAGCAACCCTTAGCGGGAGAGCAGTTCTTC. The chain combines TRBV6-4 with TRBJ2-1; TRBD2 matches 8 bases. CDR1 is MRHNA and CDR2 is SNTAGT in the germline V gene. The CDR3 runs to 14 residues. V trimming: 6 bases; J trimming: 10 bases; junction bases outside the gene matches: 11.

The V and J genes are TRBV29-1 and TRBJ2-7; D may be TRBD1 (5 bases). CDR1 and CDR2 from the germline V gene are SQVTM and ANQGSEA. The V and J ends lost 6 bases and 6 bases respectively, with 12 bases between them. The CDR3 extends over 11 amino acids. The CDR3 loop reads CSVASGLEQYF. The CDR3 bases are TGCAGCGTGGCTTCAGGGCTCGAGCAGTACTTC.

There are a few counts of this clonotype. This chain connects TRBV27 to TRBJ2-7, with TRBD1 matching over 9 bases. V trimming: 4 bases; J trimming: 3 bases; junction bases outside the gene matches: 7. CDR1 is MNHEY and CDR2 is SMNVEV in the germline V gene (reference sequence). The CDR3 is 15 residues long. The CDR3, as DNA: TGTGCCAGCAGTTCTACCGGGACAGGGAACTACGAGCAGTACTTC. It encodes CASSSTGTGNYEQYF.

The chain is built from TRBV20-1 and TRBJ1-5; D is perhaps TRBD1 (5 bases). Germline CDR1 reads DFQATT; CDR2 reads SNEGSKA (reference sequence). V lost 6 bases and J lost 2, with 14 bases in between. The length of the CDR3 is 14 residues. CDR3 loop: CSAKVGGGNQPQHF. As DNA, the CDR3 is TGCAGTGCCAAGGTGGGGGGTGGCAATCAGCCCCAGCATTTT.

This clonotype was detected a few times. The V and J genes are TRBV28 and TRBJ1-5; D remains unclear. Germline V CDR1 and CDR2: MDHEN, SYDVKM. The CDR3 contains 14 residues. V lost 3 bases and J 1 base, leaving 7 bases between the germline ends. The CDR3 region has the DNA TGTGCCAGCAGTTTCCCCGGGAGCAATCAGCCCCAGCATTTT. It yields the protein CASSFPGSNQPQHF.

The chain is built from TRBV25-1 and TRBJ1-1, with D possibly being TRBD1 (5 bases). Germline V lookup: CDR1 MGHDK, CDR2 SYGVNS. The CDR3 has 13 residues. V gave up 3 bases and J gave up 5 bases, with 10 bases separating them. The DNA for the CDR3 is TGTGCCAGCAGTGAGATGGGGGGGACTGAAGCTTTCTTT. This encodes CASSEMGGTEAFF.

The chain combines TRBV11-2 with TRBJ2-7; 11 bases align to TRBD1. The germline V gene has CDR1 SGHAT and CDR2 FQNNGV. This CDR3 is 14 amino acids long. Trimming at V came to 7 bases and at J to 6 bases, leaving 8 bases not matched to a gene. Here the CDR3 DNA reads TGTGCCAGCAACCTTGGACAGGGGGCTGGCGAGCAGTACTTC. Translating it yields CASNLGQGAGEQYF.

The chain recombines TRBV5-1 with TRBJ1-6, with D hard to call. The CDR3 covers 18 residues. V was cut by 0 bases and J by 1 base, with 14 bases left in between. CDR1 is SGHRS, CDR2 YFSETQ, per germline. CDR3 region: CASSLDTDRLSYNSPLHF. The CDR3 DNA follows: TGCGCCAGCAGCTTGGATACAGACCGATTATCCTATAATTCACCCCTCCACTTT. Full variable domain (missing parts from reference TRBV5-1 and TRBJ1-6): KAGVTQTPRYLIKTRGQQVTLSCSPISGHRSVSWYQQTPGQGLQFLFEYFSETQRNKGNFPGRFSGRQFSNSRSEMNVSTLELGDSALYLCASSLDTDRLSYNSPLHFGNGTRLTVT.

This chain links TRBV11-2 with TRBJ1-4; 7 bases match TRBD1. The CDR3 is made up of 15 amino acids. CDR1 SGHAT and CDR2 FQNNGV come from the germline V gene. V lost 5 bases to trimming and J lost 7 bases; unmatched junction nucleotides: 10. Here the CDR3 DNA reads TGTGCCAGCAGCGCAGGGGGGGGATCTGGTGAAAAACTGTTTTTT. Its translation is CASSAGGGSGEKLFF.

The table lists this clonotype with a few counts. The rearrangement joins TRBV7-3 to TRBJ1-6; D may be TRBD1 (6 bases). V dropped 1 base and J dropped 9 bases, with 13 bases sitting between them. Germline-derived CDR1 and CDR2 are SGHTA and FQGTGA. This CDR3 is 15 amino acids long. CDR3 sequence: CASSLNPQGSSPLHF. For the CDR3, the DNA is TGTGCCAGCAGCTTAAATCCACAGGGCAGTTCACCCCTCCACTTT.

A few counts support this clonotype. The CDR3 nucleotides are TGTGCCTGGAGTCGGGGGAGCAGTTCGGCAGATACGCAGTATTTT. Protein: CAWSRGSSSADTQYF. The chain combines TRBV30 with TRBJ2-3; D may be TRBD2 (6 bases). Trimming removed 2 bases at V and 4 bases at J, with 16 bases between. The germline V gene has CDR1 GTSNPN and CDR2 SVGIG (reference sequence). The CDR3 runs to 15 residues.

The rearrangement joins TRBV5-1 to TRBJ1-1; tentative D call: TRBD1 (6 bases). The germline CDR1 and CDR2 sequences are SGHRS and YFSETQ. V lost 2 bases to trimming and J lost 10 bases, with 9 bases between them. This CDR3 has 11 amino acids. The chain's CDR3 is CASSLQGVAFF. CDR3 sequence (DNA): TGCGCCAGCAGCTTACAGGGTGTAGCTTTCTTT.

The rearrangement uses TRBV14 and TRBJ2-3, with D tentatively TRBD1 (5 bases). With 4 bases removed from V and 0 bases from J, the gap between germline ends came to 11 bases. Germline lookup yields CDR1 SGHDN and CDR2 FVKESK. This CDR3 region has 15 residues. The CDR3 protein is CASSPFRTSTDTQYF. DNA for the CDR3: TGTGCCAGCAGCCCCTTTCGGACAAGCACAGATACGCAGTATTTT.

The V gene is TRBV28, the J gene TRBJ2-7, with D possibly TRBD1 on 7 matching bases. The length of the CDR3 is 14 residues. V lost 3 bases and J 5 bases, leaving 14 bases between the germline ends. CDR1 MDHEN and CDR2 SYDVKM come from the germline V gene. CDR3 DNA: TGTGCCAGCAGTTTGGGGGCCAGGGGGGACGAGCAGTACTTC. This sequence encodes CASSLGARGDEQYF.

This clonotype was detected a few times. J is TRBJ2-7 and V is TRBV4-1; TRBD2 is a possible D gene (6 bases). Germline-derived CDR1 and CDR2 are MGHRA and YSYEKL. The V and J ends lost 3 bases and 3 bases respectively, with 15 bases between them. The CDR3 runs 15 residues. The CDR3 spells CASSQDPRLDYEQYF. CDR3 DNA: TGCGCCAGCAGCCAGGATCCGAGACTAGACTACGAGCAGTACTTC.

In its sample, this clonotype was seen a few times. The chain has TRBV20-1 and TRBJ2-3; no reliable D call. This CDR3 comprises 12 residues. V was trimmed by 3 bases and J by 2 bases, leaving 6 bases between them. From germline, CDR1 is DFQATT and CDR2 SNEGSKA (reference sequence). The CDR3 DNA follows: TGCAGTGCTAGCGGGCACACAGATACGCAGTATTTT. As protein: CSASGHTDTQYF.

This rearrangement joins TRBV13 to TRBJ2-5, with TRBD1 matching 11 bases. CDR3 length equals 17 residues. Germline V gene lookup returns CDR1 PRHDT and CDR2 FYEKMQ (reference sequence). Trimming took 5 bases from V and 1 from J; bases not matched to a gene: 9. The CDR3 DNA follows: TGTGCCAGCAGCCCCGGACAGGGGGCTTCTCTCCAAGAGACCCAGTACTTC. Its translation: CASSPGQGASLQETQYF.

CDR3 DNA: TGTGCCAGCAGCCGGGGGGGGACTAGCGGCTTCTACGAGCAGTACTTC. This gives the protein CASSRGGTSGFYEQYF. V usage is TRBV6-1 and J usage is TRBJ2-7; TRBD2 agrees at 11 bases. The V gene's germline CDR1 is MNHNS and CDR2 SASEGT. This CDR3 has 16 residues. V shed 6 bases, J shed 3 bases, and the junction held 10 bases outside the gene matches.

The rearrangement links TRBV29-1 to TRBJ2-1, with TRBD2 identical over 10 bases. Germline CDR1 SQVTM, CDR2 ANQGSEA. This CDR3 has 15 amino acids. The V and J ends lost 7 bases and 0 bases, in that order; junction bases with no gene match: 6. In DNA form, the CDR3 reads TGCAGCGCTCGGACTAGCGGCAGCTCCTACAATGAGCAGTTCTTC. This sequence encodes CSARTSGSSYNEQFF.

The chain uses TRBV5-1 and TRBJ2-1; 8 nucleotides agree with TRBD2. The V gene end was trimmed by 0 bases and the J gene end by 9 bases; junction bases not matched to a gene: 5. The germline V gene has CDR1 SGHRS and CDR2 YFSETQ. This CDR3 has 14 residues. CDR3 in amino acids: CASSLEGLGSEQFF. The CDR3 nucleotides are TGCGCCAGCAGCTTGGAGGGACTAGGCAGTGAGCAGTTCTTC.

The rearrangement uses TRBV6-1 and TRBJ2-3, with 10 bases matching TRBD2. This CDR3 is built from 15 residues. Unmatched junction bases numbered 7, after V lost 8 bases and J lost 2 bases. Germline values: CDR1 MNHNS, CDR2 SASEGT. CDR3 in amino acids: CASGGLAEYTDTQYF. CDR3 nucleotide sequence: TGTGCCAGCGGTGGACTAGCGGAGTACACAGATACGCAGTATTTT.

The rearrangement uses TRBV5-5 and TRBJ2-3; 7 positions agree with TRBD2. The CDR3 extends over 15 amino acids. Looked up from germline, CDR1 is SGHKS and CDR2 is YYEKEE (reference sequence). V shed 0 bases, J shed 5 bases, and the junction held 6 bases outside the gene matches. This CDR3 reads CASSLDGRTKDTQYF. CDR3 sequence (DNA): TGTGCCAGCAGCTTGGACGGGAGGACGAAAGATACGCAGTATTTT.

The chain recombines TRBV7-3 with TRBJ2-1, with 10 bases lining up with TRBD2. Germline assignment: CDR1 SGHTA and CDR2 FQGTGA. V was pared by 6 bases and J by 7 bases, with 18 bases of the junction left unmatched. This CDR3 has 18 amino acids. The CDR3 region is CASSQMARQRGGSNEQFF. In DNA form, the CDR3 reads TGTGCCAGCAGTCAGATGGCGCGGCAGCGGGGGGGCTCTAATGAGCAGTTCTTC.

The sample holds a few counts of this clonotype. In DNA form, the CDR3 reads TGTGCCAGCAGCTCCCGGGGACTGGCATCGACGACCCAGTACTTC. Residues: CASSSRGLASTTQYF. The chain carries TRBV11-2 and TRBJ2-5, with a weak D call TRBD2 (6 bases). Trimming removed 4 bases at V and 7 bases at J, with 19 bases between. Germline loops: CDR1 SGHAT, CDR2 FQNNGV. This CDR3 comprises 15 residues. Full variable domain (remainder filled in from reference TRBV11-2 and TRBJ2-5): EAGVAQSPRYKIIEKRQSVAFWCNPISGHATLYWYQQILGQGPKLLIQFQNNGVVDDSQLPKDRFSAERLKGVDSTLKIQPAKLEDSAVYLCASSSRGLASTTQYFGPGTRLLVL.

This clonotype was counted only a few times. The genes are TRBV27 and TRBJ2-1; TRBD1 is a possible D gene (6 bases). CDR3 length equals 19 residues. V lost 5 bases, J lost 0 bases, and 23 bases lay in between. Per the germline V gene, CDR1 is MNHEY and CDR2 is SMNVEV (reference sequence). In nucleotides, the CDR3 is TGTGCCAGCAGTCATCGAGGAGGCCAGGGGTTAAGCTCCTACAATGAGCAGTTCTTC. Translating it yields CASSHRGGQGLSSYNEQFF.